This T cell receptor beta chain came from a study of T cells in tuberculosis (dated by TCRdb to 2017 to 2018). As for the study more broadly: To characterize T cells specific for the mycobacterial lipid antigen glucose monomycolate (GMM), the study used CD1B tetramers together with high-throughput TCR immunosequencing. IGRA-negative adolescents, IGRA-positive adolescents with latent tuberculosis and adults with active tuberculosis, more than 9 per group, were compared in a South African clinical cohort.

The CDR3 holds 15 amino acids from the cysteine to the phenylalanine. Of the read, only the CDR3 DNA is kept; its 45 bases are in frame from base 1. After removal of 1 base from V and 6 bases from J, the junction retains 7 bases not matched to a gene. CDR1 and CDR2 are read off the germline V gene (reference sequence) as SSHAT and FNYEAQ. Paper-wide results and their limitations: Active tuberculosis TCR-alpha repertoires showed smaller mean NN-distances to GMM-specific TCRs than IGRA-negative controls, suggesting clonal expansion of these TCRs. Using GEM motif frequencies, a classifier achieved about 70% accuracy, whereas a classifier built on the diverse GMM-specific repertoire got to under 90% accuracy (AUROC around 0.88). The smaller NN-distances in active tuberculosis patients were driven in part by shorter CDR3-alpha lengths, while the difference seen for TCR-beta was not statistically significant. Clinical samples were selected based on which cryopreserved specimens were available, and the active tuberculosis cases were adults whereas the controls were adolescents.

The immunoSEQ multiplex PCR assay was used to generate TCR libraries, with TCR-beta and/or TCR-alpha/delta assays applied to each sample. The Illumina high-throughput platform was used to sequence the amplified TCR libraries. The paper's data handling went like this. Clustering and dimensionality reduction relied on pairwise TCRdist distances among GMM-specific receptors from T cells that were either sorted ex vivo or expanded in vitro. Each clinical repertoire was scored by mean NN-distance, the average TCRdist to the nearest 10% of tetramer-positive reference sequences. To compute GEM TCR motif frequency, the fraction of unique TCRs matching known GEM sequences by V/J usage and CDR3 length was calculated. Linear discriminant analysis with leave-one-out cross-validation, implemented in scikit-learn, was used to classify active tuberculosis. Entries here come from immuneACCESS through TCRdb and include only in-frame sequences with V and J called. Some clones fail to appear in such tables; in the studies checked, an unresolved V gene covers under half of the shortfall, and the cause of the remainder is unknown. V and J calls and clone size are as listed in that table; D and trimming were resolved from the DNA. The sample yields just under 45,000 clones; around 94% were counted once. The ten largest clones capture roughly 2% of the sample.

Regarding this clone: The antigen it recognizes is unknown. No much larger clone exists at a distance of one base, and base qualities are not known.

At study entry, adolescents were screened for latent tuberculosis infection by tuberculin skin test and QuantiFERON-TB GOLD In-Tube IGRA. Unsorted cryopreserved PBMC were immunosequenced, covering on average approximately 90,000 T cells per clinical donor. Eleven high schools in the Worcester region of the Western Cape, South Africa, served as enrollment sites for adolescents aged 12 to 18 years. Ten or so M. tuberculosis-infected adolescents and roughly ten uninfected adolescents, matched for age and sex, were selected. PBMC from adolescents were isolated by density centrifugation from freshly drawn heparinized blood and were then cryopreserved.

This sequence uses TRBV7-7 and TRBJ2-7, with 9 central nucleotides matching TRBD2. The sequenced sample was PBMCs. The origin of this receptor is a donor aged 10-29 years with latent tuberculosis or without tuberculosis infection. Some clones in this sample may be carry-over from other donors' samples. The CDR3 protein: CASSLGVAGVSEQYF. The DNA reads TGTGCCAGCAGCTTAGGGGTAGCGGGAGTAAGCGAGCAGTACTTC.